The clone carrying this T cell receptor (beta chain) was detected ten times or more. Its antigen remains unknown. Researchers amplified the TCR beta CDR3 regions from RNA transcripts. First-round RT-PCR targeting the TCR CDR3 was performed with the HTBI primer set. TCRdb passed the multiplex PCR reads through MiXCR, listing each CDR3 protein once. The sample lists about 480,000 distinct CDR3 sequences; 22% were seen once. CDR3 length: 13 amino acids. Trimming cost V 1 base and J 7 bases, with 13 bases left between them. In germline, CDR1 is SQVTM, CDR2 ANQGSEA. The source of the sample is a study of T cells in Graves' hyperthyroidism and ophthalmopathy. Study-wide results and caveats: Separating ophthalmopathy from stable hyperthyroidism was achieved by a 13 V-J model. For ophthalmopathy, model prediction preceded onset by a median roughly 6.3 months.

Material: blood. V is TRBV29-1 and J is TRBJ1-1, with D perhaps TRBD1 (6 bases). This clonotype was obtained from a woman in her 70s with Graves' ophthalmopathy. The CDR3 region is CSVEAGLQGEAFF. The CDR3 region has the DNA TGCAGCGTTGAAGCTGGCCTACAGGGTGAAGCTTTCTTT.